This T cell receptor (beta chain) stems from a study of somatic mutations in cytotoxic T cells in rheumatoid arthritis. CDR1 and CDR2 from the germline V gene are SGHRS and YFSETQ. The V end lost 7 bases, the J end lost 6 bases, and 14 bases lay between the germline ends. CDR3 length: 12 amino acids. Clones were read by immunoSEQ multiplex PCR, and TCRdb kept only the in-frame ones, dropping some. Of over 15,000 clones in the sample, 60% to 85% were seen once. This TCR came from an adult with rheumatoid arthritis. This chain joins TRBV5-1 and TRBJ2-7, with D perhaps TRBD2 (6 bases). Sequences were obtained from CD8+ T cells sorted from blood. CDR3 protein: CASGTAGGEQYF. The CDR3 nucleotides read TGCGCCAGCGGGACGGCCGGGGGCGAGCAGTACTTC.